One T cell receptor beta chain is described in this entry. Its antigen is unknown. No clone much larger than this one lies a single base away; base qualities are absent. This entry belongs to a study of T-cell memory formation after mild COVID-19 (dated by TCRdb to about 2021). At the level of the whole study: Most TCR sequence clusters were specific to one of the two donors. In a couple of donors, T-cell clones that expanded and contracted after mild COVID-19 were tracked by sequencing TCRalpha and TCRbeta repertoires over time. The cohort was made up of two young adult volunteers, one female and one male, who were previously healthy. Paper-wide results and their limitations: Balanced CD4/CD8 phenotypes were observed for clones contracting from day 15 to 85, whereas a bias towards CD4+ was observed for a second wave of clones expanding from day 15 to 37. Contracting CD4+ clones were located mainly in the CM and EM memory subsets, whereas CD8+ clones were found to be enriched in EMRA. Only two mild cases were covered in the study, and larger cohorts including severe cases with pre-infection samples were considered necessary. Some responding clones were detected in pre-infection memory, which suggested that pre-existing cross-reactive memory T cells had joined the SARS-CoV-2 response. Whether the second-wave clones peaking on day 37 were SARS-CoV-2 specific was not confirmed.

Ficoll-Paque density gradient centrifugation was the method used to isolate PBMCs. The instrument was an Illumina NovaSeq 6000. TCRalpha and TCRbeta cDNA libraries were constructed by 5'RACE with constant-segment primers, with sample barcodes and unique molecular identifiers being introduced. RNA was extracted from every sample with Trizol reagent. Amplification of the libraries took two PCR steps, and the second step added a second sample barcode plus Illumina TruSeq adapters. Sequencing of libraries was performed on an Illumina NovaSeq with 2 x 150 bp paired-end reads. The study's processing was this. Reads were demultiplexed and collapsed into UMI-guided consensus sequences with migec v1.2.7. Using mixcr v2.1.11, UMI consensuses were aligned to TRA and TRB V and J templates and then assembled into clonotypes. A clonotype was counted as expanded or contracted only when both edgeR and NoisET called the clonotype significant, with the noise models trained on biological replicates. edgeR calls used a false discovery rate-adjusted p below 0.01 and a log2 fold-change threshold of 1. PCA with hierarchical clustering of max-normalized trajectories of the 1000 most abundant clonotypes was used as exploratory dynamics analysis. Each responding clone was given a CD4 or CD8 phenotype based on the CD4+ and CD8+ repertoires, which had been sequenced separately. Clones were called with MiXCR by TCRdb after fastp trimmed the public reads at Q25, and only in-frame beta chains were retained. Each entry merges the rows of one CDR3 protein and shows their most common DNA and genes. TCRdb, not the original authors, processed these V and J calls. The sample includes around 110,000 distinct CDR3 sequences, with over 15% observed a single time. The top ten clonotypes cover 25% to 30% of the sample.

The CDR3 covers 14 residues, taking in both the cysteine and the phenylalanine. Only the CDR3 region is kept as DNA, spanning 42 bases read in frame from base 1. V is clipped by 1 base and J by 5 bases, and the sequence between their germline boundaries is 11 bases long. For CDR1 and CDR2, the germline V gene (reference sequence) lists LNHDA and SQIVND. Sequenced input: PBMCs or a T cell subset sorted from them (not recorded which). The rearrangement combines TRBV19 with TRBJ2-5; the D gene is perhaps TRBD1, on 6 matching bases. This clonotype originated in an adult woman who had mild COVID-19 (a few samples of this study predate the infection). The sample titles of this study are shuffled in the database, so cell type and time point are left out; the donor was told from shared clones. The CDR3 protein: CASSIVLRGETQYF. Here is the DNA: TGTGCCAGTAGTATAGTTCTAAGGGGGGAGACCCAGTACTTC.